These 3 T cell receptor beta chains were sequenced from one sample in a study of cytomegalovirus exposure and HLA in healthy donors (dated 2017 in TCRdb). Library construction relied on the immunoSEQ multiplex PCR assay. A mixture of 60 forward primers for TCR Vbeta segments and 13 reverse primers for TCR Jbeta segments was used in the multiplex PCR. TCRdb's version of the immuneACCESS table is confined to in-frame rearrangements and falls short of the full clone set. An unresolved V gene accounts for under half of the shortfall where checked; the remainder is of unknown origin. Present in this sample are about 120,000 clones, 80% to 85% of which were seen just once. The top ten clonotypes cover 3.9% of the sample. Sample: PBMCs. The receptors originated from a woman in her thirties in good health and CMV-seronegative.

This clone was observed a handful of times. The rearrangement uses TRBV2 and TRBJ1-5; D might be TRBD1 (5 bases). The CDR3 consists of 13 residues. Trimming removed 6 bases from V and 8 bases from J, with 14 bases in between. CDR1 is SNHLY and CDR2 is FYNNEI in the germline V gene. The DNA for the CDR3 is TGTGCCAGCAGCAAAGAGACAGAGGAGCCCCAGCATTTT. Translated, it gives CASSKETEEPQHF.

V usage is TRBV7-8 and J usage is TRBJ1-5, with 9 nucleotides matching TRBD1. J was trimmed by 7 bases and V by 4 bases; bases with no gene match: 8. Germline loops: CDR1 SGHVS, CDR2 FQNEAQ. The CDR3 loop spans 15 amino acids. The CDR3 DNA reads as TGTGCCAGCAGCTCGTCACAGGGGGCCGGGCAGCCCCAGCATTTT. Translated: CASSSSQGAGQPQHF.

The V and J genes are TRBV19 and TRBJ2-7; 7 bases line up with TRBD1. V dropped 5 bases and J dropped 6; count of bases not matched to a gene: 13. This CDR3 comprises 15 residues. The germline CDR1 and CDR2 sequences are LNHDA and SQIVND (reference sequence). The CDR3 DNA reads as TGTGCCAGTAGTTTTGCGTCTCAGACAGGGCTCGAGCAGTACTTC. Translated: CASSFASQTGLEQYF.